This T cell receptor beta chain was recorded in a study of T cell changes during pregnancy in multiple sclerosis. There are 14 residues in the CDR3. Germline CDR1 is MNHEY and CDR2 is SVGAGI. Trimming shortened V by 0 bases and J by 8 bases, and 13 bases separated the two germline ends. TCRdb's table, derived via immunoSEQ multiplex PCR, lists solely in-frame clones and lacks some. The data contain roughly 40,000 clones, roughly 94% of them singletons. This rearrangement joins TRBV6-5 to TRBJ1-1; no clear D. The sample here was peripheral blood, taken in the third trimester of pregnancy. The TCR comes from a female donor with multiple sclerosis, enrolled in a pregnancy study. DNA of the CDR3: TGTGCCAGCAGTTACTCGGGCAGGCTCCCCGAAGCTTTCTTT. It encodes CASSYSGRLPEAFF.